Presented here are 27 T cell receptor beta chains from one specimen sequenced in a study of regulatory T cells in long-lasting Graves disease. Time point given: newly diagnosed GD, antithyroid drugs for less than 3 months. Preparation of the TCR library used RNA extracted from PBMCs. Arm-PCR of CDR3 regions and iRepertoire HTBI primers were used to build TCR beta libraries. MiXCR was run by TCRdb on the multiplex PCR reads, yielding one entry per CDR3 protein. This table has 530,000 or so distinct CDR3 sequences, approximately 13% appearing once. The data also belong to a second study, concerning T cells in Graves' hyperthyroidism and ophthalmopathy.

Sequenced here: peripheral blood mononuclear cells (PBMCs), sampled at new diagnosis, from a patient treated with antithyroid drugs. These TCRs come from a man aged 30-40 years with Graves disease.

This clonotype was counted many times. V and J are TRBV6-2 or TRBV6-3 and TRBJ2-7; D not resolved. CDR1 is MNHEY, CDR2 SVGEGT, per germline. The CDR3 sequence is 13 residues long. With 4 bases removed from V and 3 bases from J, the gap between germline ends came to 10 bases. Written as DNA, the CDR3 is TGTGCCAGCAGTTCCCCTGGATACTACGAGCAGTACTTC. Encoded protein: CASSSPGYYEQYF.

The J gene is TRBJ1-5, the V gene TRBV7-2, with D unclear. There are 17 residues in the CDR3. CDR1 SGHTA and CDR2 FQGNSA come from the germline V gene. Trimming shortened V by 2 bases and J by 0 bases, and 14 bases separated the two germline ends. The CDR3 coding sequence is TGTGCCAGCAGCTTATTCCGGACGGCGGATAGCAATCAGCCCCAGCATTTT. Residues: CASSLFRTADSNQPQHF. Combining the CDR3 with reference TRBV7-2 and TRBJ1-5 gives the whole variable domain GAGVSQSPSNKVTEKGKDVELRCDPISGHTALYWYRQSLGQGLEFLIYFQGNSAPDKSGLPSDRFSAERTGGSVSTLTIQRTQQEDSAVYLCASSLFRTADSNQPQHFGDGTRLSIL.

This clonotype was counted once. This may be a read error: a much more frequent sequence differs by one nucleotide. This chain uses TRBV27 with TRBJ2-1; 9 bases map to TRBD2. The CDR3 length is 15 residues. Germline-derived CDR1 and CDR2 are MNHEY and SMNVEV (reference sequence). This CDR3 reads CANSPREGRYNEQFF. Written as DNA, the CDR3 is TGTGCCAACAGTCCGCGGGAGGGCCGGTACAATGAGCAGTTCTTC.

There are many counts of this clonotype. This chain links TRBV29-1 with TRBJ1-2, with D unresolved. The V gene's germline CDR1 is SQVTM and CDR2 ANQGSEA. The CDR3 is made up of 12 amino acids. Deletions cut 5 bases from V and 2 bases from J, with 9 bases between. As DNA, the CDR3 is TGCAGCGTTTTTACGGGAAACTATGGCTACACCTTC. Translating gives CSVFTGNYGYTF. Looking up the rest from reference TRBV29-1 and TRBJ1-2 gives the full variable domain: SAVISQKPSRDICQRGTSLTIQCQVDSQVTMMFWYRQQPGQSLTLIATANQGSEATYESGFVIDKFPISRPNLTFSTLTVSNMSPEDSSIYLCSVFTGNYGYTFGSGTRLTVV.

About this clonotype itself: A read error likely explains this, since a far larger clone differs by one base. The V call is TRBV6-5, the J call TRBJ2-1, with 8 bases identical to TRBD2. The CDR3 has 17 amino acids. The V segment lost 3 bases and the J segment 5 bases; nucleotides outside the gene matches: 12. In germline, CDR1 is MNHEY, CDR2 SVGAGI. CDR3 sequence (DNA): TGTGCCAGCAGTTATGGGCCCGGGACTAGGGGCAACAATGAGCAGTTCTTC. Amino acid sequence: CASSYGPGTRGNNEQFF.

Ten or more counts support this clonotype. The chain links TRBV18 to TRBJ2-1; either TRBD1 or TRBD2 may supply D (5 bases each). Germline loops: CDR1 KGHSH, CDR2 LQKENI. V lost 2 bases to trimming and J lost 10 bases, with 15 bases between them. The CDR3 has 14 residues. CDR3 sequence (DNA): TGTGCCAGCTCACCAGTGAGGGGTCAGGGAGAGCAGTTCTTC. The encoded protein is CASSPVRGQGEQFF.

This clonotype was detected many times. The J gene is TRBJ1-1, the V gene TRBV20-1, with a possible D match to TRBD1 (6 bases). The CDR3 covers 16 residues. Germline CDR1 DFQATT, CDR2 SNEGSKA (reference sequence). V lost 0 bases and J lost 0, with 14 bases in between. This chain's CDR3 is CSAREPWGHMNTEAFF. Written as DNA, the CDR3 is TGCAGTGCTAGAGAGCCCTGGGGACATATGAACACTGAAGCTTTCTTT.

This chain joins TRBV24-1 and TRBJ1-1; 8 bases are shared with TRBD1. Per the germline V gene, CDR1 is KGHDR and CDR2 is SFDVKD. CDR3 length equals 18 residues. V gave up 2 bases and J gave up 6 bases; unmatched junction bases: 16. This chain's CDR3 is CATSDSVRGTGGRAEAFF. The CDR3 DNA sequence: TGTGCCACCAGTGATTCCGTGCGGGGCACAGGGGGGAGGGCTGAAGCTTTCTTT.

Ten or more counts support this clonotype. The genes are TRBV20-1 and TRBJ2-7; a possible D gene is TRBD1 (6 bases). This CDR3 is built from 13 residues. With 6 bases removed from V and 5 bases from J, the gap between germline ends came to 17 bases. CDR1 is DFQATT and CDR2 is SNEGSKA in the germline V gene (reference sequence). The CDR3 is CSAYETGVHEQYF. In DNA form, the CDR3 reads TGCAGTGCCTACGAGACAGGAGTCCACGAGCAGTACTTC.

There are many counts of this clonotype. The chain combines TRBV12-3 or TRBV12-4 with TRBJ1-1; D is perhaps TRBD1 (6 bases). Between the trimmed V and J ends, which lost 7 bases and 7 bases, there was a span of 13 bases. The CDR3 runs 12 residues. CDR3 sequence (DNA): TGTGCCAGCACCCAGGGGAGGATTGAAGCTTTCTTT. This gives the protein CASTQGRIEAFF.

This rearrangement joins TRBV5-6 to TRBJ2-3; D is undetermined. Trimming stripped 0 bases from V and 2 bases from J, with 7 bases between. Germline V gives CDR1 SGHDT, CDR2 YYEEEE. The CDR3 contains 14 residues. CDR3 protein: CASSLAWTTDTQYF. CDR3 nucleotide sequence: TGTGCCAGCAGCTTGGCCTGGACCACAGATACGCAGTATTTT.

This clonotype has more than one count but fewer than ten. The chain has TRBV30 and TRBJ2-6; 9 bases are a match to TRBD1. V gave up 8 bases and J gave up 2 bases; unmatched junction bases: 4. CDR3 length: 14 amino acids. Per germline, CDR1 GTSNPN and CDR2 SVGIG (reference sequence). The CDR3 DNA reads TGTGCCACGGACAGGGGCGCTGGGGCCAACGTCCTGACTTTC. Translated: CATDRGAGANVLTF.

The chain links TRBV27 to TRBJ1-5; no clear D. Trimming removed 7 bases from V and 4 bases from J, with 14 bases in between. There are 14 residues in the CDR3. CDR1 and CDR2 from the germline V gene are MNHEY and SMNVEV (reference sequence). The CDR3: CASTSGYGNQPQHF. CDR3 coding DNA: TGTGCCAGCACGAGTGGATATGGGAATCAGCCCCAGCATTTT.

Worth noting for this clonotype: A much larger clone sits a single nucleotide away, making a read error possible. This chain links TRBV6-5 with TRBJ1-1, with 7 bases matching TRBD1. From germline, CDR1 is MNHEY and CDR2 SVGAGI. The CDR3 length is 14 residues. The DNA of the CDR3 is TGTGCCAACAGTTACTCCAGGGGGGGCACTGAAGCTTTCTTT. Translated: CANSYSRGGTEAFF.

This clonotype was counted many times. Germline is not matched at one junction end, which may reflect a read error. The chain combines TRBV4-1 with TRBJ1-1, with no clear D. The CDR3 totals 12 residues. The germline V gene encodes CDR1 MGHRA and CDR2 YSYEKL. The CDR3 reads CASSRLDTEAFF. CDR3 DNA sequence: TGTGCCAGCAGCCGCCTCGACACTGAAGCTTTCTTT.

This clonotype came up many times. V is TRBV20-1 and J is TRBJ2-1, with TRBD1 matching 8 bases. This CDR3 comprises 14 residues. Trimming at V came to 3 bases and at J to 3 bases, leaving 4 bases not matched to a gene. CDR1 DFQATT and CDR2 SNEGSKA come from the germline V gene (reference sequence). The DNA for the CDR3 is TGCAGTGCTAGCAGGGGGCGGCTCTACAATGAGCAGTTCTTC. Protein sequence: CSASRGRLYNEQFF.

The chain employs TRBV20-1 and TRBJ2-1; D uncertain. The germline V and J ends were trimmed by 3 bases and 6 bases, with 6 bases remaining between them. Germline loops: CDR1 DFQATT, CDR2 SNEGSKA (reference sequence). The CDR3 runs to 11 residues. The CDR3 DNA reads as TGCAGTGCTAGGGCCATCAATGAGCAGTTCTTC. Its translation is CSARAINEQFF.

This clonotype was counted many times. V is TRBV6-2 or TRBV6-3 and J is TRBJ2-7; D is unresolved. The CDR3 spans 11 residues. Germline lookup yields CDR1 MNHEY and CDR2 SVGEGT. V was clipped by 6 bases and J by 7 bases, with 10 bases between them. The CDR3 spells CASRERWEQYF. As DNA, the CDR3 is TGTGCCAGCAGGGAAAGGTGGGAGCAGTACTTC.

This clonotype was seen a few times. This chain connects TRBV7-6 to TRBJ1-2; D uncertain. Germline CDR1 SGHVS, CDR2 FNYEAQ. Trimming took off 5 bases at V and 2 bases at J, with 9 bases between the two ends. This CDR3 is 13 amino acids long. The CDR3 protein is CASSPRGNYGYTF. DNA for the CDR3: TGTGCCAGCAGCCCCCGGGGAAACTATGGCTACACCTTC.

This clonotype was counted ten times or more. This chain connects TRBV20-1 to TRBJ1-5; weak D call: TRBD1 (6 bases). The CDR3 totals 15 residues. V lost 5 bases to trimming and J lost 4 bases, with 18 bases between them. CDR1 is DFQATT, CDR2 SNEGSKA, per germline (reference sequence). CDR3 amino acids: CSAQGTAGRNQPQHF. CDR3 coding DNA: TGCAGTGCTCAGGGGACGGCAGGCCGAAATCAGCCCCAGCATTTT.

This clonotype has a count of ten or more. This chain connects TRBV25-1 to TRBJ2-2; D is perhaps TRBD2 (5 bases). V was shortened by 11 bases and J by 0 bases, with 10 bases between the two germline ends. This CDR3 is 13 amino acids long. The germline V gene has CDR1 MGHDK and CDR2 SYGVNS. The CDR3 is CAVSDTNTGELFF. The CDR3 DNA follows: TGTGCCGTTAGCGACACGAACACCGGGGAGCTGTTTTTT.

This clonotype was counted ten times or more. The J gene is TRBJ2-2, the V gene TRBV7-2; the D is unclear. The V end was cut by 3 bases, the J end by 4 bases, with 9 bases between. This CDR3 contains 14 residues. Germline V gene sequence: CDR1 SGHTA, CDR2 FQGNSA. The CDR3 DNA sequence: TGTGCCAGCAGCTTGTACGGGTCCACCGGGGAGCTGTTTTTT. It encodes CASSLYGSTGELFF.

This clonotype has a handful of counts. V is TRBV5-1 and J is TRBJ2-5, with TRBD2 as a possible D gene (6 bases). Germline-derived CDR1 and CDR2 are SGHRS and YFSETQ. The CDR3 loop spans 13 amino acids. The ends were cut back, 5 bases at V and 7 bases at J, with 15 bases in the middle. The CDR3 loop is CASRPGEEGTQYF. For the CDR3, the DNA is TGCGCCAGCAGACCGGGGGAGGAGGGGACCCAGTACTTC. Supplemented by reference TRBV5-1 and TRBJ2-5, the full variable domain reads KAGVTQTPRYLIKTRGQQVTLSCSPISGHRSVSWYQQTPGQGLQFLFEYFSETQRNKGNFPGRFSGRQFSNSRSEMNVSTLELGDSALYLCASRPGEEGTQYFGPGTRLLVL.

This clonotype was found many times. The chain joins TRBV4-1 to TRBJ1-1; possibly TRBD1 for D (6 bases). The CDR3 loop spans 14 amino acids. From germline, CDR1 is MGHRA and CDR2 YSYEKL. V was shortened by 6 bases and J by 4 bases, with 15 bases between the two germline ends. CDR3 region: CASRWGARITEAFF. The CDR3 DNA follows: TGCGCCAGCAGATGGGGGGCGCGAATCACTGAAGCTTTCTTT.

Ten or more counts support this clonotype. The V gene is TRBV27, the J gene TRBJ1-4, with D unresolved. The CDR3 is made up of 12 amino acids. V was pared by 7 bases and J by 8 bases, with 11 bases between. The V gene's germline CDR1 is MNHEY and CDR2 SMNVEV (reference sequence). The CDR3 DNA follows: TGTGCCAGCACTCCTCGGAAAGAAAAACTGTTTTTT. Protein product: CASTPRKEKLFF.

This clonotype was counted many times. The chain is built from TRBV27 and TRBJ2-1; TRBD1 aligns across 7 bases. CDR1 and CDR2 from the germline V gene are MNHEY and SMNVEV (reference sequence). The CDR3 consists of 16 residues. V lost 2 bases to trimming and J lost 7 bases; unmatched junction nucleotides: 11. CDR3 region: CASSLKGASLGNEQFF. CDR3 DNA sequence: TGTGCCAGCAGTTTAAAGGGGGCCTCCCTCGGTAATGAGCAGTTCTTC.

Many counts were recorded for this clonotype. V gene TRBV28 combines with J gene TRBJ2-7, with a possible D match to TRBD2 (5 bases). Per the germline V gene, CDR1 is MDHEN and CDR2 is SYDVKM. This CDR3 is built from 14 residues. With 8 bases removed from V and 0 bases from J, the gap between germline ends came to 14 bases. CDR3 sequence: CASEESGSSYEQYF. The DNA of the CDR3 is TGTGCCAGCGAAGAATCGGGGAGCTCCTACGAGCAGTACTTC.